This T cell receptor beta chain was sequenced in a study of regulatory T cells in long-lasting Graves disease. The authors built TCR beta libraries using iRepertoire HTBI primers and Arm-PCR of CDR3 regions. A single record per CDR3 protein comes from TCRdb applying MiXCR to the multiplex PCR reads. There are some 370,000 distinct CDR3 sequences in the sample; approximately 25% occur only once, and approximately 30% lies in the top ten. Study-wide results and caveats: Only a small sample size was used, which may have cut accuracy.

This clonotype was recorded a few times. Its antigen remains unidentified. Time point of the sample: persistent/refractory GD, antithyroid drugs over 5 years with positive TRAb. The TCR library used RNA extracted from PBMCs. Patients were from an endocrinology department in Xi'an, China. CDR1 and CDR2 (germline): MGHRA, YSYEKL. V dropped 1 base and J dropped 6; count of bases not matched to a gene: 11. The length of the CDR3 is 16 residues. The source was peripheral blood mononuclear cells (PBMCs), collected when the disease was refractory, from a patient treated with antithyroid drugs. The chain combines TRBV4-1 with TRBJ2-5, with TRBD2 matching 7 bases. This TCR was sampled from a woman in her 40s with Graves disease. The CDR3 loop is CASSQVEWRETKTQYF. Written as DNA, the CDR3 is TGCGCCAGCAGCCAAGTAGAGTGGCGGGAGACGAAGACCCAGTACTTC.